This T cell receptor (beta chain) was sequenced during a study of blood T cell repertoires in COVID-19. About the study: Spain, Italy and the United States supplied samples that represented acute and convalescent COVID-19. T cells, B-cell-depleted T cells, or PBMCs provided the cDNA or gDNA that served as material.

Germline CDR1 reads SGHTA; CDR2 reads FQGNSA. The CDR3 is made up of 15 amino acids. Losses at the gene ends were 5 bases for V and 5 bases for J; bases not matched to a gene: 8. How the authors handled the data: Counts of nucleated cells, estimated from reference gene primer amplification, were obtained. The assay was immunoSEQ multiplex PCR, and TCRdb's table has in-frame clones only and misses some. D and trimming come from the DNA, and the V and J calls and clone size come from that table. The data show around 80,000 clones, with around 90% seen just once and approximately 10% held by the top ten.

The sequence was obtained from a human donor in a cohort sampled during active COVID-19. The chain uses TRBV7-2 and TRBJ2-1; 8 bases agree with TRBD2. The sample taken for sequencing was peripheral blood. The CDR3 sequence: CASSRTGTSNNEQFF. The CDR3 DNA reads as TGTGCCAGCAGCCGTACCGGGACTAGTAACAATGAGCAGTTCTTC.